A single sample gave rise to the 14 T cell receptor beta chains below, sequenced in a study of identical twins. TCRdb recomputed calls from the 5' RACE reads with MiXCR, one row per CDR3 protein. Of approximately 1.8 million distinct CDR3 sequences in the sample, about 31% were seen once. Sequencing input: cord blood. These receptors came from a newborn girl in good health.

J is TRBJ2-3 and V is TRBV6-1; the D gene is possibly TRBD2 (5 bases). In germline, CDR1 is MNHNS, CDR2 SASEGT. CDR3 length: 15 residues. V was shortened by 7 bases and J by 10 bases, with 24 bases between the two germline ends. The DNA for the CDR3 is TGTGCCAGCAACCAACTAGTCGGGGAAGCTTTAGCGCAGTATTTT. Translation gives CASNQLVGEALAQYF.

In this sample, this clonotype turned up many times. The J gene is TRBJ2-1, the V gene TRBV10-3; D is perhaps TRBD2 (6 bases). The CDR3 is made up of 16 amino acids. Between the trimmed V and J ends, which lost 1 base and 1 base, there was a span of 11 bases. In germline, CDR1 is ENHRY, CDR2 SYGVKD. CDR3 amino acids: CAISEYSLASYNEQFF. CDR3 in DNA: TGTGCCATCAGTGAGTATTCGCTAGCGTCCTACAATGAGCAGTTCTTC.

This chain joins TRBV9 and TRBJ2-1; tentatively, D is TRBD1 (6 bases). The CDR3 has 15 residues. V was pared by 4 bases and J by 13 bases, with 24 bases between. From germline, CDR1 is SGDLS and CDR2 YYNGEE. CDR3 DNA: TGTGCCAGCAGCCCCAGAACAGGGATCGGGGAGACCCAGTTCTTC. It is translated as CASSPRTGIGETQFF.

This chain links TRBV29-1 with TRBJ2-1; TRBD2 agrees at 8 bases. TRBJ2-7 explains the end of the DNA better; the J call may be wrong. CDR1 and CDR2 from the germline V gene are SQVTM and ANQGSEA. CDR3 length: 15 residues. CDR3 DNA: TGCAGCGTCGAAACACTCGCGGGAGGTTGGAATGAGCAGTACTTC. It specifies CSVETLAGGWNEQYF.

CDR3 sequence (DNA): TGCAGTGCTAGAGATTCCACTAGCAGCCAAGAGACCCAGTACTTC. It specifies CSARDSTSSQETQYF. The chain combines TRBV20-1 with TRBJ2-5, with D perhaps TRBD2 (6 bases). Per germline, CDR1 DFQATT and CDR2 SNEGSKA (reference sequence). Trimming cost V 0 bases and J 1 base, with 12 bases left between them. The CDR3 is made up of 15 amino acids.

The rearrangement uses TRBV12-3 or TRBV12-4 and TRBJ2-4; 8 bases are a match to TRBD1. The better agreement between TRBJ2-7 and the DNA end casts doubt on the J call. The CDR3 contains 15 residues. CDR3 nucleotide sequence: TGTGCCAGCAGTTCCTCCGGGACAGGACAGTACGAGCAGTACTTC. It encodes CASSSSGTGQYEQYF.

The rearrangement uses TRBV15 and TRBJ2-7, with 9 bases identical to TRBD2. CDR3 length: 16 residues. J gave up 0 bases and V 2 bases, and 5 bases lay outside the gene matches. The germline gives CDR1 LNHNV, CDR2 YYDKDF (reference sequence). The CDR3 DNA reads TGTGCCACCAGCAGATCTAGCGGGGCCACCTCCTACGAGCAGTACTTC. Residues: CATSRSSGATSYEQYF.

This sequence joins TRBV7-9 and TRBJ2-3; perhaps TRBD1 as D (6 bases). This CDR3 contains 14 residues. Trimming shortened V by 8 bases and J by 2 bases, and 14 bases separated the two germline ends. Per germline, CDR1 SEHNR and CDR2 FQNEAQ (reference sequence). CDR3 nucleotide sequence: TGTGCCAGCGAGCCCTGGACAGCCACAGATACGCAGTATTTT. Its translation is CASEPWTATDTQYF.

This clonotype has only a few counts. J is TRBJ2-3 and V is TRBV4-1; no clear D gene. Trimming stripped 0 bases from V and 8 bases from J, with 12 bases between. The CDR3 consists of 14 residues. The germline V gene encodes CDR1 MGHRA and CDR2 YSYEKL. CDR3 sequence (DNA): TGCGCCAGCAGCCAAGAGACGGGTCCAGCTACGCAGTATTTT. Its translation is CASSQETGPATQYF.

This clonotype was detected only a few times. The chain has TRBV11-2 and TRBJ2-3; 10 bases map to TRBD2. Trimming removed 1 base from V and 6 bases from J; junction bases left unmatched: 10. The CDR3 has 17 amino acids. Germline lookup yields CDR1 SGHAT and CDR2 FQNNGV. The CDR3 DNA sequence: TGTGCCAGCAGCTTAGCTTCGAGCGGGAGGGGGCCCGATACGCAGTATTTT. Its protein product is CASSLASSGRGPDTQYF.

CDR3 amino acids: CASSGDTGRGNQPQHF. The CDR3 nucleotides are TGTGCCAGCAGTGGAGATACGGGACGGGGTAATCAGCCCCAGCATTTT. The chain links TRBV2 to TRBJ1-5, with D perhaps TRBD1 (5 bases). The V gene's germline CDR1 is SNHLY and CDR2 FYNNEI. The length of the CDR3 is 16 residues. Trimming left V 4 bases short and J 4 bases short, with 17 bases between.

This clonotype was seen repeatedly, ten times or more. A much more abundant neighbour one base away suggests this may be a read error. The rearrangement joins TRBV7-9 to TRBJ2-7; 10 bases map to TRBD1. The CDR3 consists of 14 residues. In germline, CDR1 is SEHNR, CDR2 FQNEAQ (reference sequence). CDR3 nucleotides: TGTGCCAGCAGTTTAGGGACAGGGGTCTACGAGCAGTACTTC. Protein sequence: CASSLGTGVYEQYF.

This chain links TRBV20-1 with TRBJ1-1; possibly TRBD1 for D (6 bases). Germline loops: CDR1 DFQATT, CDR2 SNEGSKA (reference sequence). V was shortened by 1 base and J by 3 bases, with 12 bases between the two germline ends. This CDR3 is 14 amino acids long. Written as DNA, the CDR3 is TGCAGTGCTAGAGCAGGACAGCAGGACACTGAAGCTTTCTTT. It yields the protein CSARAGQQDTEAFF.

The chain has TRBV20-1 and TRBJ2-7; TRBD2 matches 15 bases. The germline V gene encodes CDR1 DFQATT and CDR2 SNEGSKA (reference sequence). The CDR3 has 17 amino acids. V dropped 2 bases and J dropped 4; count of bases not matched to a gene: 9. CDR3 protein: CSARYNWTSGGEYEQYF. For the CDR3, the DNA is TGCAGTGCTAGATACAATTGGACTAGCGGGGGGGAGTACGAGCAGTACTTC.